These 26 T cell receptor beta chains came from one sample sequenced in a study of shared clonotypes between healthy human individuals. The data were produced by immunoSEQ multiplex PCR, yet TCRdb's version contains in-frame clones alone and is incomplete. The table has about 1.5 million clones, approximately 98% seen once. Specimen: naive CD4+ T cells sorted from blood. The subset: CD45RA+ positively selected. These receptors were taken from a man between 25 and 39 years old in good health.

A remark on this clone: Other DNA sequences in the sample encode the same CDR3. The chain joins TRBV27 to TRBJ1-5, with D uncertain. V was pared by 8 bases and J by 0 bases, with 11 bases between. CDR3 length: 14 amino acids. Looked up from germline, CDR1 is MNHEY and CDR2 is SMNVEV (reference sequence). The CDR3 region is CASSRVNSNQPQHF. DNA of the CDR3: TGTGCCAGCTCCCGGGTAAATAGCAATCAGCCCCAGCATTTT.

The V call is TRBV6-6, the J call TRBJ2-1; 7 nucleotides match TRBD2. The ends lost 2 bases at V and 7 bases at J; junction bases unmatched: 11. The CDR3 covers 16 residues. Germline V gene data show CDR1 as MNHNY and CDR2 as SVGAGI (reference sequence). The CDR3: CASSYGGSSSSNEQFF. In DNA, the CDR3 is TGTGCCAGCAGTTACGGCGGGAGTTCTTCGAGTAATGAGCAGTTCTTC.

The chain has TRBV15 and TRBJ2-1, with D hard to call. The CDR3 contains 12 residues. CDR1 and CDR2 (germline): LNHNV, YYDKDF (reference sequence). V lost 4 bases and J lost 8, with 9 bases in between. The CDR3 sequence is CATSIVKDEQFF. DNA of the CDR3: TGTGCCACCAGCATCGTTAAGGATGAGCAGTTCTTC.

This clone was observed once. This CDR3 is also generated by other DNA sequences in the sample. The rearrangement uses TRBV5-1 and TRBJ1-5; the D is unclear. This CDR3 has 15 residues. Trimming stripped 0 bases from V and 0 bases from J, with 7 bases between. The V gene's germline CDR1 is SGHRS and CDR2 YFSETQ. CDR3 residues: CASSLEGTSNQPQHF. The CDR3 bases are TGCGCCAGCAGCTTGGAAGGCACTAGCAATCAGCCCCAGCATTTT.

This rearrangement joins TRBV7-6 to TRBJ2-1, with 10 bases lining up with TRBD2. From germline, CDR1 is SGHVS and CDR2 FNYEAQ. V shed 5 bases and J 6 bases; nucleotides not matched to a gene: 13. This CDR3 comprises 17 residues. Written as DNA, the CDR3 is TGTGCCAGCAGCCCCATTCTAGCGGGAGTCCCGGGCAATGAGCAGTTCTTC. Protein product: CASSPILAGVPGNEQFF.

With respect to this clone: The identical CDR3 is also encoded by other nucleotide sequences in the sample. The rearrangement joins TRBV7-2 to TRBJ2-3, with D uncertain. The V end lost 0 bases, the J end lost 6 bases, and 10 bases lay between the germline ends. Germline V lookup: CDR1 SGHTA, CDR2 FQGNSA. The CDR3 covers 14 residues. This chain's CDR3 is CASSLARATDTQYF. CDR3 coding DNA: TGTGCCAGCAGCTTAGCGCGAGCTACGGATACGCAGTATTTT.

Notes on this clone: The same CDR3 also results from other DNA sequences found in this sample. This chain links TRBV5-5 with TRBJ2-7; 13 bases line up with TRBD2. This CDR3 has 16 residues. Germline CDR1 reads SGHKS; CDR2 reads YYEKEE (reference sequence). V was clipped by 0 bases and J by 2 bases; unmatched bases: 2. CDR3 in DNA: TGTGCCAGCAGCTTGGCACTAGCGGGAGGGCCCTACGAGCAGTACTTC. Translation gives CASSLALAGGPYEQYF. Supplemented by reference TRBV5-5 and TRBJ2-7, the full variable domain reads DAGVTQSPTHLIKTRGQQVTLRCSPISGHKSVSWYQQVLGQGPQFIFQYYEKEERGRGNFPDRFSARQFPNYSSELNVNALLLGDSALYLCASSLALAGGPYEQYFGPGTRLTVT.

The chain links TRBV19 to TRBJ2-2; 7 bases are shared with TRBD1. The CDR3 totals 14 residues. V shed 10 bases and J 1 base; nucleotides not matched to a gene: 6. The germline gives CDR1 LNHDA, CDR2 SQIVND (reference sequence). CDR3 in DNA: TGTGCCATCCCGACAGGGAAGAACACCGGGGAGCTGTTTTTT. Its protein is CAIPTGKNTGELFF.

This clone appeared once. The V and J genes are TRBV5-1 and TRBJ2-1; D call uncertain. The V end lost 1 base, the J end lost 4 bases, and 9 bases lay between the germline ends. CDR3 size: 14 residues. CDR1 and CDR2 (germline): SGHRS, YFSETQ. The CDR3 reads CASSLNLGYNEQFF. The CDR3 coding sequence is TGCGCCAGCAGCTTGAACCTGGGATACAATGAGCAGTTCTTC.

The chain has TRBV6-5 and TRBJ2-1, with 14 nucleotides matching TRBD2. This CDR3 contains 16 residues. J was trimmed by 10 bases and V by 2 bases; bases with no gene match: 7. Germline V gene data show CDR1 as MNHEY and CDR2 as SVGAGI. The CDR3 sequence is CASSYLGLAGVGEQFF. DNA for the CDR3: TGTGCCAGCAGTTACCTGGGACTAGCGGGAGTTGGCGAGCAGTTCTTC.

The V and J genes are TRBV7-2 and TRBJ2-1; D not resolved. The CDR3 is made up of 16 amino acids. V was pared by 2 bases and J by 0 bases, with 11 bases between. Germline CDR1 is SGHTA and CDR2 is FQGNSA. The CDR3 region has the DNA TGTGCCAGCAGCTTATCCCCGCAAAGCTCCTACAATGAGCAGTTCTTC. It is translated as CASSLSPQSSYNEQFF.

This clone is a singleton in its sample. V is TRBV23-1 and J is TRBJ2-1, with 8 positions matching TRBD2. TRBV23-1 is marked as an open reading frame, function uncertain. With 3 bases clipped from V and 3 bases from J, the junction kept 19 bases outside the gene matches. The CDR3 covers 20 residues. This CDR3 is CASSQWGGLSGSFGYNEQFF. The DNA of the CDR3 is TGCGCCAGCAGTCAGTGGGGGGGGTTGAGCGGGAGCTTTGGCTACAATGAGCAGTTCTTC.

The chain is built from TRBV10-1 and TRBJ2-3, with no clear D. Germline lookup yields CDR1 WNHNN and CDR2 SYGVQD (reference sequence). V was trimmed by 0 bases and J by 7 bases, leaving 8 bases between them. The CDR3 contains 13 residues. DNA for the CDR3: TGCGCCAGCAGTGAGTCTCTAGGAAATACGCAGTATTTT. Translation gives CASSESLGNTQYF.

The chain is built from TRBV5-4 and TRBJ2-2, with 11 bases fitting TRBD2. CDR1 is SGHNT, CDR2 YYREEE, per germline (reference sequence). This CDR3 has 15 residues. The ends lost 3 bases at V and 5 bases at J; junction bases unmatched: 3. The CDR3 DNA is TGTGCCAGCAGCTACCGGACTAGCGGGACCGGGGAGCTGTTTTTT. It translates to CASSYRTSGTGELFF.

This chain connects TRBV29-1 to TRBJ1-1, with D hard to call. Trimming pared 2 bases from V and 5 bases from J, leaving 9 bases between. The CDR3 covers 12 residues. Germline V gene sequence: CDR1 SQVTM, CDR2 ANQGSEA. The CDR3 region has the DNA TGCAGCGTTGAACCTAGGGAAACTGAAGCTTTCTTT. It specifies CSVEPRETEAFF.

About this clone: In the same sample, other DNA sequences code for this CDR3. V usage is TRBV28 and J usage is TRBJ1-2, with D unresolved. The CDR3 covers 12 residues. Between the trimmed V and J ends, which lost 6 bases and 4 bases, there was a span of 9 bases. In germline, CDR1 is MDHEN, CDR2 SYDVKM. The CDR3 DNA reads as TGTGCCAGCAGCCAAGATTCCTATGGCTACACCTTC. Residues: CASSQDSYGYTF.

Worth noting for this clone: This sample includes further DNA sequences coding for the same CDR3. The chain employs TRBV30 and TRBJ2-7; D gene uncertain. Germline V gene lookup returns CDR1 GTSNPN and CDR2 SVGIG (reference sequence). This CDR3 has 11 residues. The V end lost 1 base, the J end lost 4 bases, and 5 bases lay between the germline ends. CDR3 region: CAWSASYEQYF. The CDR3 DNA is TGTGCCTGGAGTGCCTCATACGAGCAGTACTTC. The full variable domain, with the rest looked up from reference TRBV30 and TRBJ2-7, is SQTIHQWPATLVQPVGSPLSLECTVEGTSNPNLYWYRQAAGRGLQLLFYSVGIGQISSEVPQNLSASRPQDRQFILSSKKLLLSDSGFYLCAWSASYEQYFGPGTRLTVT.

This clone was observed a single time. The chain combines TRBV18 with TRBJ2-1; a weak D match, TRBD1 (6 bases). This CDR3 has 15 residues. Germline-derived CDR1 and CDR2 are KGHSH and LQKENI. With 6 bases removed from V and 10 bases from J, the gap between germline ends came to 22 bases. The CDR3 coding sequence is TGTGCCAGCTCTCGCCGGGACACTCGCTTCAGGGAGCAGTTCTTC. Protein sequence: CASSRRDTRFREQFF.

This chain connects TRBV7-9 to TRBJ1-4, with 8 bases that match TRBD1. The CDR3 is 17 amino acids. V lost 3 bases, J lost 7 bases, and 13 bases stayed unmatched. The germline gives CDR1 SEHNR, CDR2 FQNEAQ (reference sequence). As DNA, the CDR3 is TGTGCCAGCAGCTTGGGCGCAGGGGGCCGCCGTCTTGAAAAACTGTTTTTT. Protein: CASSLGAGGRRLEKLFF.

The V and J genes are TRBV7-2 and TRBJ1-5; weak D call: TRBD1 (6 bases). V gave up 2 bases and J gave up 4 bases, with 12 bases separating them. The germline V gene encodes CDR1 SGHTA and CDR2 FQGNSA. The CDR3 runs to 15 residues. CDR3: CASSLLGGRNQPQHF. The CDR3 DNA reads as TGTGCCAGCAGCTTATTAGGGGGTAGAAATCAGCCCCAGCATTTT.

This clone was recorded once. This chain connects TRBV2 to TRBJ1-1; D uncertain. V lost 6 bases to trimming and J lost 0 bases, with 17 bases between them. Germline CDR1 and CDR2: SNHLY and FYNNEI. This CDR3 spans 16 amino acids. This chain's CDR3 is CASSQGWVPMNTEAFF. For the CDR3, the DNA is TGTGCCAGCAGCCAAGGGTGGGTTCCGATGAACACTGAAGCTTTCTTT. Complete variable domain (other parts from reference TRBV2 and TRBJ1-1): EPEVTQTPSHQVTQMGQEVILRCVPISNHLYFYWYRQILGQKVEFLVSFYNNEISEKSEIFDDQFSVERPDGSNFTLKIRSTKLEDSAMYFCASSQGWVPMNTEAFFGQGTRLTVV.

This clone has a single count. The gene calls are TRBV11-2 and TRBJ2-2; TRBD2 matches 8 bases. The length of the CDR3 is 15 residues. CDR1 SGHAT and CDR2 FQNNGV come from the germline V gene. The V and J ends lost 5 bases and 4 bases, in that order; junction bases with no gene match: 6. In DNA, the CDR3 is TGTGCCAGCAGCGTCGGCACTAGCGGCACCGGGGAGCTGTTTTTT. It encodes CASSVGTSGTGELFF.

The chain links TRBV7-9 to TRBJ2-7, with D possibly being TRBD1 or TRBD2 (5 bases each). Trimming stripped 7 bases from V and 6 bases from J, with 19 bases between. Germline V gene lookup returns CDR1 SEHNR and CDR2 FQNEAQ (reference sequence). The CDR3 sequence is 14 residues long. The CDR3 sequence: CASTLSGTVAEQYF. The CDR3 coding sequence is TGTGCCAGCACGCTTTCCGGGACCGTGGCCGAGCAGTACTTC.

V gene TRBV11-3 combines with J gene TRBJ2-1; TRBD2 agrees at 12 bases. The V segment lost 5 bases and the J segment 5 bases; nucleotides outside the gene matches: 13. Germline V CDR1 and CDR2: SGHNT, YENEEA. The CDR3 contains 18 residues. CDR3 sequence: CASSPRFGLAGRHNEQFF. The CDR3 DNA reads as TGTGCCAGCAGCCCTCGATTCGGACTAGCGGGAAGACACAATGAGCAGTTCTTC.

This rearrangement joins TRBV7-2 to TRBJ2-5, with 9 nucleotides matching TRBD2. Germline V gives CDR1 SGHTA, CDR2 FQGNSA. Trimming cost V 5 bases and J 10 bases; bases outside gene matches: 14. The CDR3 is 15 residues long. In DNA form, the CDR3 reads TGTGCCAGCAGCCAAGCTAGCGGGACCCCTCGTGACCAGTACTTC. Protein sequence: CASSQASGTPRDQYF.

This chain links TRBV5-4 with TRBJ2-6; 7 bases agree with TRBD1. V lost 4 bases, J lost 0 bases, and 4 bases stayed unmatched. The CDR3 runs to 16 residues. Germline lookup yields CDR1 SGHNT and CDR2 YYREEE (reference sequence). CDR3 DNA sequence: TGTGCCAGCAGCGGGGGACAGCCCTCTGGGGCCAACGTCCTGACTTTC. As protein: CASSGGQPSGANVLTF.